This T cell receptor (beta chain) came from a study of control samples from healthy donors and cancer patients. The V gene's germline CDR1 is SNHLY and CDR2 FYNNEI. V lost 3 bases and J 4 bases, leaving 19 bases between the germline ends. The CDR3 spans 16 residues. Assay used: immunoSEQ multiplex PCR; TCRdb lists only in-frame clones, some missing. There are under 200,000 clones in the sample, with 2.2% held by the top ten. The chain uses TRBV2 and TRBJ2-7; D may match TRBD1 or TRBD2 (5 bases each). This clonotype was sampled from a woman aged 25 to 45 in good health. Specimen: blood. The CDR3 spells CASSDGSGLPTYEQYF. CDR3 coding DNA: TGTGCCAGCAGTGATGGGTCGGGGCTACCGACTTACGAGCAGTACTTC.